These 4 T cell receptor beta chains originate from one sample sequenced in a study of beta chain features in type 1 diabetes. What was sequenced were expressed TCRB transcripts, since all of the isolated RNA had been reverse transcribed. TCRdb's table, derived via immunoSEQ multiplex PCR, lists solely in-frame clones and lacks some. The data contain 900,000 or so clones, 15% to 20% of them singletons. Material: naive CD4+ T cells from blood. The receptors come from a woman aged 18-35 years in good health.

The table lists this clone with a few counts. The chain links TRBV7-2 to TRBJ1-2, with D possibly matching TRBD1 (5 bases). CDR3 length: 15 amino acids. Germline loops: CDR1 SGHTA, CDR2 FQGNSA. V was clipped by 1 base and J by 1 base, with 10 bases between them. The CDR3 DNA reads TGTGCCAGCAGCTTAGGACAGCTATATAACTATGGCTACACCTTC. It encodes CASSLGQLYNYGYTF.

This clone was found a few times. The J gene is TRBJ2-2, the V gene TRBV14; D may be TRBD2 (5 bases). Trimming pared 1 base from V and 0 bases from J, leaving 15 bases between. The CDR3 is 18 residues long. Germline CDR1 and CDR2: SGHDN and FVKESK. This CDR3 is CASSQGGSLFANTGELFF. CDR3 sequence (DNA): TGTGCCAGCAGCCAAGGCGGGTCGCTATTCGCGAACACCGGGGAGCTGTTTTTT.

This clone appeared a few times. The rearrangement joins TRBV4-2 to TRBJ2-3; D is perhaps TRBD2 (6 bases). This CDR3 spans 18 amino acids. Germline loops: CDR1 LGHNA, CDR2 YNFKEQ. The germline V and J ends were trimmed by 3 bases and 0 bases, with 19 bases remaining between them. The CDR3, as DNA: TGTGCCAGCAGCCAGAGCACAGGAATGAGCGGGAGCACAGATACGCAGTATTTT. This codes for CASSQSTGMSGSTDTQYF.

The chain combines TRBV28 with TRBJ1-1; D is undetermined. Trimming pared 5 bases from V and 13 bases from J, leaving 17 bases between. The germline gives CDR1 MDHEN, CDR2 SYDVKM. The CDR3 totals 12 residues. CDR3 protein: CASSQHQYQVFF. The CDR3 nucleotides read TGTGCCAGCAGTCAGCACCAATATCAGGTTTTCTTT.